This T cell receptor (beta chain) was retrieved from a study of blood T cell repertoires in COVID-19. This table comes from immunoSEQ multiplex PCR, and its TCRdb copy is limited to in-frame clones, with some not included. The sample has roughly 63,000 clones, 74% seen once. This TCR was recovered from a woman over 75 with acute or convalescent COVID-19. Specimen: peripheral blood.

In DNA, the CDR3 is TGTGCCAGCAGAAAACCGGGACTAGTAACCTACGAGCAGTACTTC. Translated, it gives CASRKPGLVTYEQYF. The chain combines TRBV6-5 with TRBJ2-7, with 8 bases fitting TRBD2. Unmatched junction bases numbered 9, after V lost 6 bases and J lost 2 bases. The CDR3 sequence is 15 residues long. In germline, CDR1 is MNHEY, CDR2 SVGAGI.